Listed below are T cell receptor beta chains from one sample, sequenced in a study of shared clonotypes between healthy human individuals. Assay used: immunoSEQ multiplex PCR; TCRdb lists only in-frame clones, some missing. The table includes approximately 500,000 clones, 60% to 80% detected once. The sample was PBMCs. The receptors were gathered from a woman aged 40 to 50 in good health. Some clones in this sample may be carry-over from other donors' samples. CDR3s include the opening cysteine and the closing phenylalanine or tryptophan. A D gene is named only where the DNA matches it firmly. A row's size may be missing; if present it is once, few, many or a size class.

v_gene,j_gene,d_gene,abundance,CDR3nt,CDR3aa
TRBV5-1,TRBJ2-5,NA,few,TGCGCCAGCAGTTGGGCCCCCACGGGGACCCAGTACTTC,CASSWAPTGTQYF
TRBV6-1,TRBJ1-5,NA,NA,TGTGCCAGCAACCAGGACAGTTATCAGCCCCAGCATTTT,CASNQDSYQPQHF
TRBV10-2,TRBJ2-5,NA,NA,TGCGCCAGCAGTGAGTCGGGGCTAGCCCCCTCGTCGTACTTC,CASSESGLAPSSYF
TRBV5-6,TRBJ1-1,NA,NA,TGTGCCAGCAGCTTCGCCGGGGCGGGGAACACTGAAGCTTTCTTT,CASSFAGAGNTEAFF
TRBV5-1,TRBJ2-7,NA,once,TGCGCCAGCAGCTTGAGCGGCTACGAGCAGTACTTC,CASSLSGYEQYF
TRBV25-1,TRBJ1-3,NA,once,TGTGCCAGCAGTGAATTGAGCGGGGCAGGGACGGGAAACACCATATATTTT,CASSELSGAGTGNTIYF
TRBV2,TRBJ2-7,NA,NA,TGTGCCAGCAGTTTCAGCTCCTACGAGCAGTACTTC,CASSFSSYEQYF
TRBV7-9,TRBJ2-7,NA,NA,TGTGCCAGCAGCTTAGACTTGTCAAGCTCCTACGAGCAGTACTTC,CASSLDLSSSYEQYF
TRBV19,TRBJ2-7,TRBD2,NA,TGTGCCAGTAGACTAGCGGGAGCCTACGAGCAGTACTTC,CASRLAGAYEQYF
TRBV5-1,TRBJ2-5,NA,NA,TGCGCCAGCAGCTTATTCACAGGGAGCGGACAAGAGACCCAGTACTTC,CASSLFTGSGQETQYF
TRBV4-1,TRBJ2-7,TRBD1,NA,TGCGCCAGCAGCCAATATATGACAGGGTCCGAGCAGTACTTC,CASSQYMTGSEQYF
TRBV4-2,TRBJ1-1,NA,NA,TGTGCCAGCAGACGGAACAGGGCGGGTGAAGCTTTCTTT,CASRRNRAGEAFF
TRBV7-9,TRBJ1-5,TRBD1,NA,TGTGCCAGCAGCTTAGGACAGGGGGAACAGCCCCAGCATTTT,CASSLGQGEQPQHF
TRBV19,TRBJ1-1,NA,NA,TGTGCCAGTAGTCAAATGGAGAACACTGAAGCTTTCTTT,CASSQMENTEAFF
TRBV5-1,TRBJ2-7,NA,NA,TGCGCCAGCTCGTCAGGGGACGAGCAGTACTTC,CASSSGDEQYF
TRBV10-2,TRBJ2-5,TRBD2,NA,TGCGCCAGCAGACTAGCGGGGGAAGAGACCCAGTACTTC,CASRLAGEETQYF
TRBV2,TRBJ2-7,NA,NA,TGTGCCAGCAGCGGATACTACGAGCAGTACTTC,CASSGYYEQYF
TRBV19,TRBJ1-2,NA,NA,TGTGCCAGTAGCCAAATACGGAAAGGCTACACCTTC,CASSQIRKGYTF
TRBV10-3,TRBJ2-5,TRBD1,once,TGTGCCATCACAGCCGGGACAGGGGGTCAGGAGACCCAGTACTTC,CAITAGTGGQETQYF